The text below deals with one T cell receptor beta chain. It may be a read error: a sequence one base away is much more abundant. The record originates from a study of kidney transplant recipient with SARS-CoV-2 infection. In TCRdb, the reads were re-called with MiXCR into one record per CDR3 protein. The sample includes some 220,000 distinct CDR3 sequences, about 30% of them seen just once. The germline gives CDR1 SGHNT, CDR2 YYREEE (reference sequence). The CDR3 totals 14 residues. Unmatched junction bases numbered 13, after V lost 7 bases and J lost 6 bases. This TCR came from a male patient aged 25-45 years who had COVID-19 and was a kidney transplant recipient. Certain T cells may be donor cells from the graft. The chain combines TRBV5-4 with TRBJ2-7, with 7 bases matching TRBD1. This material consisted of a blood sample, taken at baseline and around day 120 from a kidney transplant recipient. The CDR3 nucleotides are TGTGCCAGCGGCGAGACAGGGAAAATTGCCGAGCAGTACTTC. This encodes CASGETGKIAEQYF.